The 19 T cell receptor beta chains below come from one sample, sequenced in a study of blood T cell repertoires in COVID-19. TCRdb keeps only in-frame clones here, not all; method: immunoSEQ multiplex PCR. The sample includes about 150,000 clones, about four fifths of them seen just once. Material for sequencing was peripheral blood. These receptors originate from a human donor with acute or convalescent COVID-19. The donor label of this sample is uncertain.

The rearrangement joins TRBV12-3 or TRBV12-4 to TRBJ1-2; 9 nucleotides agree with TRBD1. Trimming cost V 5 bases and J 6 bases; bases outside gene matches: 4. The CDR3 length is 13 residues. CDR3 DNA sequence: TGTGCCAGCAGTCCTCGGACAGGGGATGGCTACACCTTC. Amino acid sequence: CASSPRTGDGYTF.

The chain recombines TRBV6-6 with TRBJ1-6, with 9 bases identical to TRBD1. This CDR3 is built from 17 residues. Trimming cost V 6 bases and J 7 bases; bases outside gene matches: 13. Germline V CDR1 and CDR2: MNHNY, SVGAGI (reference sequence). The CDR3 sequence is CASSRSGTGTENSPLHF. Here the CDR3 DNA reads TGTGCCAGCAGCCGATCTGGGACAGGGACGGAGAATTCACCCCTCCACTTT.

CDR3 residues: CAWSGWTGGYEQYF. CDR3 coding DNA: TGTGCCTGGAGTGGATGGACAGGGGGCTACGAGCAGTACTTC. The chain combines TRBV30 with TRBJ2-7; 10 bases match TRBD1. The CDR3 length is 14 residues. After removal of 1 base from V and 3 bases from J, the junction contained 3 bases not matched to a gene. The germline V gene has CDR1 GTSNPN and CDR2 SVGIG (reference sequence).

The chain couples TRBV10-3 to TRBJ1-2; TRBD1 agrees at 9 bases. Germline V lookup: CDR1 ENHRY, CDR2 SYGVKD. The CDR3 contains 13 residues. Trimming at V came to 10 bases and at J to 8 bases, leaving 11 bases not matched to a gene. The CDR3 nucleotides read TGTGCCACATTCCTCACAGGGGGCGGGGGCTACACCTTC. Translated: CATFLTGGGGYTF.

The chain uses TRBV7-2 and TRBJ2-2, with D tentatively TRBD2 (5 bases). V was shortened by 2 bases and J by 5 bases, with 12 bases between the two germline ends. From germline, CDR1 is SGHTA and CDR2 FQGNSA. The CDR3 covers 15 residues. The CDR3 here is CASSLSRGKTGELFF. In nucleotides, the CDR3 is TGTGCCAGCAGCTTAAGTCGGGGAAAGACCGGGGAGCTGTTTTTT.

The chain couples TRBV7-3 to TRBJ2-5; D is possibly TRBD1 (5 bases). Looked up from germline, CDR1 is SGHTA and CDR2 is FQGTGA. The CDR3 has 14 amino acids. Trimming took 1 base from V and 5 from J, leaving 11 bases between them. This CDR3 is CASSLSQDTETQYF. CDR3 DNA: TGTGCCAGCAGCTTAAGCCAGGACACGGAGACCCAGTACTTC.

The genes are TRBV6-5 and TRBJ1-5, with TRBD1 matching over 7 bases. The CDR3 totals 12 residues. V lost 8 bases and J lost 7; bases outside the gene matches: 5. Germline V gene lookup returns CDR1 MNHEY and CDR2 SVGAGI. DNA of the CDR3: TGTGCCAGCGAAACAGGGGAGCAGCCCCAGCATTTT. Its translation: CASETGEQPQHF.

This clone was detected only once. The chain is built from TRBV10-3 and TRBJ1-2; D may be TRBD1 (6 bases). The CDR3 spans 15 residues. Germline lookup yields CDR1 ENHRY and CDR2 SYGVKD. V gave up 4 bases and J gave up 4 bases, with 16 bases separating them. The CDR3 reads CAISGGYRVFYGYTF. The DNA for the CDR3 is TGTGCCATCAGTGGGGGATACAGGGTTTTCTATGGCTACACCTTC.

The CDR3 protein is CASSLGGTGQETQYF. The CDR3 DNA reads TGTGCCAGCAGCTTAGGGGGGACAGGCCAAGAGACCCAGTACTTC. V and J are TRBV11-3 and TRBJ2-5, with 8 bases that match TRBD1. CDR1 is SGHNT, CDR2 YENEEA, per germline. This CDR3 is built from 15 residues. The J segment lost 1 base and the V segment lost 1 base, leaving 2 bases of the junction unmatched.

The genes are TRBV11-2 and TRBJ1-6, with D possibly TRBD1 on 5 matching bases. This CDR3 spans 13 amino acids. Germline V CDR1 and CDR2: SGHAT, FQNNGV. The V gene lost 2 bases and the J gene lost 8 bases, with 7 bases spanning the gap. This CDR3 is CASSLQGDSPLHF. CDR3 DNA: TGTGCCAGCAGCTTACAGGGCGATTCACCCCTCCACTTT. Filled out from reference TRBV11-2 and TRBJ1-6, the complete variable domain reads EAGVAQSPRYKIIEKRQSVAFWCNPISGHATLYWYQQILGQGPKLLIQFQNNGVVDDSQLPKDRFSAERLKGVDSTLKIQPAKLEDSAVYLCASSLQGDSPLHFGNGTRLTVT.

The rearrangement joins TRBV11-2 to TRBJ1-5; the D gene is possibly TRBD1 (6 bases). Germline CDR1 SGHAT, CDR2 FQNNGV. The CDR3 sequence is 14 residues long. V gave up 1 base and J gave up 3 bases, with 7 bases separating them. The CDR3 DNA sequence: TGTGCCAGCAGCTTAGTGGGGGCCAATCAGCCCCAGCATTTT. Translated: CASSLVGANQPQHF.

A single count supports this clone. This chain connects TRBV5-1 to TRBJ1-3; no firm D call. This CDR3 is built from 12 residues. Looked up from germline, CDR1 is SGHRS and CDR2 is YFSETQ. V lost 5 bases and J 4 bases, leaving 7 bases between the germline ends. CDR3 protein: CASSNLGNTIYF. Written as DNA, the CDR3 is TGCGCCAGCAGTAATTTAGGAAACACCATATATTTT.

The genes are TRBV27 and TRBJ1-1, with D perhaps TRBD1 (5 bases). CDR1 and CDR2 (germline): MNHEY, SMNVEV (reference sequence). This CDR3 region has 13 residues. V gave up 2 bases and J gave up 7 bases, with 11 bases separating them. The CDR3 protein is CASSLIRGSEAFF. In DNA form, the CDR3 reads TGTGCCAGCAGTTTAATACGGGGGAGTGAAGCTTTCTTT.

V is TRBV19 and J is TRBJ1-2; possible D gene TRBD1, 6 bases. The germline V gene has CDR1 LNHDA and CDR2 SQIVND (reference sequence). V was cut by 8 bases and J by 4 bases, with 20 bases left in between. This CDR3 contains 15 residues. This CDR3 is CASSPGHVFTYGYTF. In DNA form, the CDR3 reads TGTGCCAGTTCCCCGGGACATGTGTTCACCTATGGCTACACCTTC.

This rearrangement joins TRBV6-2 or TRBV6-3 to TRBJ1-4; D not certain. V shed 6 bases and J shed 8 bases, with 19 bases lying between them. Germline assignment: CDR1 MNHEY and CDR2 SVGEGT. The CDR3 has 15 amino acids. The CDR3: CASSPVGFEEEKLFF. CDR3 sequence (DNA): TGTGCCAGCAGCCCAGTTGGGTTCGAGGAGGAAAAACTGTTTTTT.

J is TRBJ2-3 and V is TRBV30, with a weak D call TRBD2 (6 bases). The ends were cut back, 4 bases at V and 3 bases at J, with 17 bases in the middle. CDR1 and CDR2 from the germline V gene are GTSNPN and SVGIG (reference sequence). CDR3 length equals 15 residues. The CDR3 DNA sequence: TGTGCCTGGAATGATTTGTTCAGCGGGACAGATACGCAGTATTTT. This codes for CAWNDLFSGTDTQYF.

CDR3 nucleotides: TGTGCCAGCAGCGTAGTGGAGCGGGGGTCAGATACGCAGTATTTT. It encodes CASSVVERGSDTQYF. V gene TRBV9 combines with J gene TRBJ2-3; 8 nucleotides match TRBD2. Germline trimming cut 0 bases from V and 4 bases from J; bases unmatched to any gene: 4. CDR3 length: 15 residues. Per the germline V gene, CDR1 is SGDLS and CDR2 is YYNGEE.

The chain uses TRBV5-1 and TRBJ1-6; TRBD1 is a possible D gene (6 bases). CDR1 and CDR2 (germline): SGHRS, YFSETQ. V was clipped by 0 bases and J by 5 bases, with 12 bases between them. This CDR3 contains 16 residues. CDR3 residues: CASSLAWGTNNSPLHF. CDR3 coding DNA: TGCGCCAGCAGCTTGGCCTGGGGGACAAATAATTCACCCCTCCACTTT.

This clone occurred a few times. The chain carries TRBV7-9 and TRBJ2-5; tentative D call: TRBD1 (6 bases). CDR1 and CDR2 from the germline V gene are SEHNR and FQNEAQ (reference sequence). The V gene lost 3 bases and the J gene lost 4 bases, with 12 bases spanning the gap. The CDR3 contains 14 residues. In DNA, the CDR3 is TGTGCCAGCAGCTTCGCCAGGGGAGCAGAGACCCAGTACTTC. It translates to CASSFARGAETQYF.